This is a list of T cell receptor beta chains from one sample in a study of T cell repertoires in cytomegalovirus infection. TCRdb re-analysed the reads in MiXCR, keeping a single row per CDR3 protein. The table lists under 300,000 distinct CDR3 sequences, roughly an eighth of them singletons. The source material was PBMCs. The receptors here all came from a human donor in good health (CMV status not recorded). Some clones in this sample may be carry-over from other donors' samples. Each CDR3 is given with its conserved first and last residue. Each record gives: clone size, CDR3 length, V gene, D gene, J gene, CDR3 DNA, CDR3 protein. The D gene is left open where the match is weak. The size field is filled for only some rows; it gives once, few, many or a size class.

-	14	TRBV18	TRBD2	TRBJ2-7	TGTGCCAGCTCACCGGGACTAGGGGAAGACGAGCAGTACTTC	CASSPGLGEDEQYF
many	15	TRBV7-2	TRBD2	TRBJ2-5	TGTGCCAGCAGCAAACCGGGAGGGGTGGAAGAGACCCAGTACTTC	CASSKPGGVEETQYF
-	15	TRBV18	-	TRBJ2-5	TGTGCCAGCTCACTGTGGCAGACTAAGGTAGAGACCCAGTACTTC	CASSLWQTKVETQYF
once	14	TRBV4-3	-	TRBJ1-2	TGCGCCAGCAGCCAAGAGGTTATCGAACATGGCTACACCTTC	CASSQEVIEHGYTF
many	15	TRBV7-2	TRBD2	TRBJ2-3	TGTGCCAGCAGCGAGCTAGCGGGAGAAACAGATACGCAGTATTTT	CASSELAGETDTQYF
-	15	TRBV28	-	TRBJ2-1	TGTGCCAGCAAGAGGGGACAAATCTCCTACAATGAGCAGTTCTTC	CASKRGQISYNEQFF
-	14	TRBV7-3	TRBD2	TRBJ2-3	TGTGCCAGCAGCTTGGGCGGGAGTGTGGATACGCAGTATTTT	CASSLGGSVDTQYF
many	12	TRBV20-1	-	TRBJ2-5	TGCAGTGCTAGCTGGACCCAAGAGACCCAGTACTTC	CSASWTQETQYF
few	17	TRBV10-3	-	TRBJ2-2	TGTGCCATCAGTGAGTCGCGGGGACAGAGGAACACCGGGGAGCTGTTTTTT	CAISESRGQRNTGELFF
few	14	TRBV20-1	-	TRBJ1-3	TGCAGTGCTAGAGAGACTTTCTCTGGAAACACCATATATTTT	CSARETFSGNTIYF